This section outlines one T cell receptor beta chain sequence together with its context. How the authors handled the data: Reference gene primer amplification gave nucleated cell count estimates. Method: immunoSEQ multiplex PCR; TCRdb's copy keeps in-frame clones and lacks some. For V, J and clone size, that table is used; D and trimming come from the DNA. The sample yields about 240,000 clones, about 84% seen once. The ends were cut back, 0 bases at V and 4 bases at J, with 15 bases in the middle. Germline V gives CDR1 SGHTA, CDR2 FQGNSA. The CDR3 spans 16 residues. This sample is drawn from a study of blood T cell repertoires in COVID-19. About the research overall: Sites across the United States, Italy and Spain contributed samples from acute and convalescent COVID-19. Sources were T cells, B-cell-depleted T cells, or PBMCs; the material itself was cDNA or gDNA.

Material for sequencing was peripheral blood. This clonotype originated in an older man with acute or convalescent COVID-19. J is TRBJ1-2 and V is TRBV7-2, with D possibly being TRBD1 (5 bases). The CDR3 region has the DNA TGTGCCAGCAGCTTAGCTTCGCAGGGTATTATCTATGGCTACACCTTC. It is translated as CASSLASQGIIYGYTF.